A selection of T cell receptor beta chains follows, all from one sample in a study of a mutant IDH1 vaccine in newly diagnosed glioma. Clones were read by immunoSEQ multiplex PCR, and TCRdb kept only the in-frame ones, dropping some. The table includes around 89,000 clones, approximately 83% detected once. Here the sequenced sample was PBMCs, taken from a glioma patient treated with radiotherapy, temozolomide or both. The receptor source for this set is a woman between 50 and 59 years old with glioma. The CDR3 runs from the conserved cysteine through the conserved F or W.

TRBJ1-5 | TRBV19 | CASSILGGGNQPQHF
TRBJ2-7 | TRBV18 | CASSPILGEQYF
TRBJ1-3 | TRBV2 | CASRRDAGNTIYF
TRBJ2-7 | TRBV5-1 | CASSWGQGVSYEQYF
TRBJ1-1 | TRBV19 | CASSSVGNTEAFF
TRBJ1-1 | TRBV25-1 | CASSESGGSFEAFF
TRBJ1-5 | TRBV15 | CATSRDLKQPQHF
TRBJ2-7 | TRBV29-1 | CSVEGTGGYEQYF
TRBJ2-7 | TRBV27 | CASRETGGNEQYF
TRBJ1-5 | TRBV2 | CASSPTDYTQPQHF
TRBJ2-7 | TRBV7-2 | CASSLTNYEQYF
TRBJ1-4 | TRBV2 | CASSLTGAGSEKLFF
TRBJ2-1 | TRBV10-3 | CAIRGVSDGQFF
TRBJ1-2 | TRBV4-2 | CASSQEEGSFQSGYTF
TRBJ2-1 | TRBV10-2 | CATERGSSYNEQFF
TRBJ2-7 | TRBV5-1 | CASSPGTGGEQYF
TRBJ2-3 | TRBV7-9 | CASSFWGASADTQYF
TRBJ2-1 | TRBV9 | CASSGTSPPKQFF
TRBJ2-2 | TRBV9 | CASSSPASGVRANTGELFF
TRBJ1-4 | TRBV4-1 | CASSITGTGNEKLFF
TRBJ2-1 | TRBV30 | CAWRDGGEQFF
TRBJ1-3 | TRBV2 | CASSDGQGTGNTIYF
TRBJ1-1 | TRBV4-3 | CASSQDPGRGTEAFF
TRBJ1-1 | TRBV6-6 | CASTYHGGTEAFF
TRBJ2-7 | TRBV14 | CASSHLQGPYEQYF
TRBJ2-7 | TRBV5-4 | CASSLEGTGSYEQYF
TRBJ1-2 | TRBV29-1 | CSVVTGSLGYTF
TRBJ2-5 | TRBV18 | CASSQTSIQTQYF
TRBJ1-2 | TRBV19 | CASSTQRTVLHGYTF
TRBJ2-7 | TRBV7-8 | CASSFGGDTYEQYF
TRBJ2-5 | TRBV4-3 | CASSQQGQAQETQYF
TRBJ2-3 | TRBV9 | CASSGPGTGESDTQYF
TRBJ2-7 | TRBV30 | CAWTAKGQGDEQYF
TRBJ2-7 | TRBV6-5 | CASREPGQGDEQYF
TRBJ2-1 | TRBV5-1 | CASSLATTYNEQFF
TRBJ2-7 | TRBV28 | CASSPFLSGGGEQYF
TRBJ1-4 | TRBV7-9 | CASSLRQGNEKLFF
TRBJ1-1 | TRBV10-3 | CAISDQPPFSNTEAFF
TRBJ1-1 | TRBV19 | CASSIGVQNWGAFF
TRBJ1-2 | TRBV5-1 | CASSWGDRPNYGYTF
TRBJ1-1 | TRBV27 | CASAWGAHPRTEAFF
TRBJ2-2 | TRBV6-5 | CASNKGQFTGELFF
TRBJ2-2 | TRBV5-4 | CASSLTSGVTGELFF
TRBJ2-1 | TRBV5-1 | CASSLRGSGGDNEQFF
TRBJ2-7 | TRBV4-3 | CARGLAGDTRSYEQYF
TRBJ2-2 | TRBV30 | CAWSVGNRELFF